The clone carrying this TCR beta chain was observed a few times. Its antigen is unidentified. TCRdb re-derived calls from the 5' RACE reads in MiXCR, one entry per CDR3 protein. The sample lists about 420,000 distinct CDR3 sequences; 20% to 25% were seen once. This CDR3 spans 15 amino acids. The germline V and J ends were trimmed by 3 bases and 3 bases, with 15 bases remaining between them. Germline V gene data show CDR1 as MDHEN and CDR2 as SYDVKM. The data stem from a study of CD8 T cells in ankylosing spondylitis. Study-level findings and limits: Disease-linked clones reportedly concentrated significantly in matched ankylosing spondylitis synovial fluid. Several of the motif variants were reported before in synovial fluid and blood from reactive arthritis. Ankylosing spondylitis blood appeared to be characterized by a TCR beta motif of several highly homologous variants.

Sequenced: blood, either unsorted or a sorted T cell fraction (not recorded which). This receptor was taken from a male donor with ankylosing spondylitis. This chain joins TRBV28 and TRBJ2-7, with D possibly being TRBD2 (5 bases). CDR3 amino acids: CASSLWSATSYEQYF. The CDR3 region has the DNA TGTGCCAGCAGTTTGTGGAGCGCCACTAGCTACGAGCAGTACTTC.